A single T cell receptor (beta chain) is shown here with its context. In the authors' workflow: Estimation of nucleated cell counts was performed using reference gene primer amplification. Produced via immunoSEQ multiplex PCR; TCRdb's table is partial and in-frame only. The V and J calls and clone size are taken from that table; D and trimming were inferred from the DNA. The data hold about 400,000 clones, with nearly 90% observed a single time. The CDR3 consists of 15 residues. Trimming at V came to 5 bases and at J to 7 bases, leaving 12 bases not matched to a gene. Germline CDR1 is MDHEN and CDR2 is SYDVKM. Adults between about 18 and 89 years of age took part from 24 US areas. Categorization into cohorts depended on clinical history that participants reported. This entry is derived from a study of blood T cell repertoires in COVID-19.

The sequencing input was PBMCs or T cells enriched from blood (not recorded which). This chain joins TRBV28 and TRBJ1-2; 8 bases are shared with TRBD1. The sequence derives from a woman aged 40-49 years with acute COVID-19. CDR3 protein: CASSPLPPGGFGYTF. CDR3 nucleotide sequence: TGTGCCAGCAGTCCCCTTCCCCCAGGGGGCTTTGGCTACACCTTC.